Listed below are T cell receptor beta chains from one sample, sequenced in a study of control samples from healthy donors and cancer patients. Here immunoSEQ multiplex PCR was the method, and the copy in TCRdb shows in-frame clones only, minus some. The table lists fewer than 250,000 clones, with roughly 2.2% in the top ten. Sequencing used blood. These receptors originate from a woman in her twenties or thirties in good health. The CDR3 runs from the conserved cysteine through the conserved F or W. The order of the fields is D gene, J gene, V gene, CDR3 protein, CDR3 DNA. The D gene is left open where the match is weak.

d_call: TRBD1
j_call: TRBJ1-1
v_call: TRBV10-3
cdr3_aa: CAIRTGALNTEAFF
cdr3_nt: TGTGCCATCAGGACAGGGGCTTTGAACACTGAAGCTTTCTTT

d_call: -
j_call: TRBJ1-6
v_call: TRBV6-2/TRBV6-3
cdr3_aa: CASSYTLRSPLHF
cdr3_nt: TGTGCCAGCAGTTACACCCTCCGTTCACCCCTCCACTTT

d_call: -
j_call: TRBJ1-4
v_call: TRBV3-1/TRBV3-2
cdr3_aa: CASSQGARSRGEKLFF
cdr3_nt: TGTGCCAGCAGCCAAGGTGCGCGGTCCAGGGGTGAAAAACTGTTTTTT

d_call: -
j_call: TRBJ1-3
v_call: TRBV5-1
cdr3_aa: CASSLDAGYSGNTIYF
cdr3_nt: TGCGCCAGCAGCTTGGATGCAGGCTACTCTGGAAACACCATATATTTT

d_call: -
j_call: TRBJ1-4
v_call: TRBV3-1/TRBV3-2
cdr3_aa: CASSQDHAGGRTNEKLFF
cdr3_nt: TGTGCCAGCAGCCAAGATCATGCGGGGGGGAGGACTAATGAAAAACTGTTTTTT

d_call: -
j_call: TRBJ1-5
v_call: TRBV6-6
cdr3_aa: CASSYSAGRYQPQHF
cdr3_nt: TGTGCCAGCAGTTACTCGGCAGGGAGGTACCAGCCCCAGCATTTT

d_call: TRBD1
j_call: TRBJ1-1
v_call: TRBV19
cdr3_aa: CASSRQGFWKAEAFF
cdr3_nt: TGTGCCAGTAGTAGACAGGGGTTTTGGAAGGCTGAAGCTTTCTTT

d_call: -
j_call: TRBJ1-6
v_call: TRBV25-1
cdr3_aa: CASRASSYNSPLHF
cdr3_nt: TGTGCCAGCAGGGCCAGCTCCTATAATTCACCCCTCCACTTT

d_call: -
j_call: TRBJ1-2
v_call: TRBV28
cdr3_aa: CASRPGPSYYTF
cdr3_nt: TGTGCCAGCAGACCTGGCCCGTCATACTACACCTTC

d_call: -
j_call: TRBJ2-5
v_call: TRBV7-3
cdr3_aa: CASSLDTAASTQYF
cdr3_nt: TGTGCCAGCAGCTTAGACACCGCCGCGTCGACCCAGTACTTC